This TCR beta chain was found in a study of cytomegalovirus exposure and HLA in healthy donors. Study-level results: Among the sequence variants, a highly shared cluster was likely an artifact of sequencing.

CDR1 is MNHEY and CDR2 is SMNVEV in the germline V gene (reference sequence). The CDR3 runs 14 residues. Trimming stripped 7 bases from V and 11 bases from J, with 23 bases between. Although they were nominally healthy when sampled, donors likely had unrecorded immune exposures. PCR primers comprised 60 Vbeta and 13 Jbeta primers. Sequencing used immunoSEQ multiplex PCR; TCRdb keeps in-frame clones, though not all of them. The table shows 90,000 to 120,000 clones, with 77% occurring only once. This clone was observed a handful of times. Its antigen is not identified. The source is a male donor in good health and CMV-seronegative. Sequences were obtained from PBMCs. This rearrangement joins TRBV27 to TRBJ2-5, with a weak D call TRBD2 (6 bases). The chain's CDR3 is CASNMNRPWGEQYF. The CDR3, as DNA: TGTGCCAGCAACATGAACAGGCCCTGGGGGGAGCAGTACTTC.